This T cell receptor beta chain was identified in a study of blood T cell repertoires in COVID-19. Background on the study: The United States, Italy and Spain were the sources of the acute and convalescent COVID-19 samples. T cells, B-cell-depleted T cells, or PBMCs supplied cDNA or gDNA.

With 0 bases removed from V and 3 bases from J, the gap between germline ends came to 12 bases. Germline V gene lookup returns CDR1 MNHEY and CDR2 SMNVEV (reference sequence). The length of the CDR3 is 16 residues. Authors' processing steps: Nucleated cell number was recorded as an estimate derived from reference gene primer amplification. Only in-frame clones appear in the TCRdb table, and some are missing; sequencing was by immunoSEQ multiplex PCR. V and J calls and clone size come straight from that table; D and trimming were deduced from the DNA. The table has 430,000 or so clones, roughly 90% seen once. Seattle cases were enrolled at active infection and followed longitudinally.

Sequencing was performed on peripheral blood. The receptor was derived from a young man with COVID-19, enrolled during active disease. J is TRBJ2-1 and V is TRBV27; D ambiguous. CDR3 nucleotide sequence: TGTGCCAGCAGTTTATCGTCCGGAGCTCTCTACAATGAGCAGTTCTTC. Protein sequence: CASSLSSGALYNEQFF.